The entry below describes one T cell receptor (beta chain). Treatment meaning: 15 to 20 received Ad26.COV2.S at low or high dose, single or two shots; 5 received placebo; per-sample allocation not given. All samples were drawn on day 63, counting from the first vaccine or placebo injection. Per germline, CDR1 SGHNT and CDR2 YYREEE (reference sequence). V gave up 0 bases and J gave up 4 bases; unmatched junction bases: 7. This CDR3 has 16 amino acids. This sample was taken from a study of Ad26.COV2.S vaccination and SARS-CoV-2 variants. Here immunoSEQ multiplex PCR was the method, and the copy in TCRdb shows in-frame clones only, minus some. The sample holds around 300,000 clones; roughly 91% are singletons and the top ten take around 5.3%.

The rearrangement uses TRBV5-4 and TRBJ2-5; 9 bases are a match to TRBD2. The sequence was collected from a person between 18 and 65 years old who received the Ad26.COV2.S COVID-19 vaccine or a placebo. The sample in question was peripheral blood, obtained in a trial of Ad26.COV2.S vaccine versus placebo. CDR3 protein: CASSLGRREGRETQYF. The DNA of the CDR3 is TGTGCCAGCAGCTTGGGACGGCGGGAGGGCCGAGAGACCCAGTACTTC.